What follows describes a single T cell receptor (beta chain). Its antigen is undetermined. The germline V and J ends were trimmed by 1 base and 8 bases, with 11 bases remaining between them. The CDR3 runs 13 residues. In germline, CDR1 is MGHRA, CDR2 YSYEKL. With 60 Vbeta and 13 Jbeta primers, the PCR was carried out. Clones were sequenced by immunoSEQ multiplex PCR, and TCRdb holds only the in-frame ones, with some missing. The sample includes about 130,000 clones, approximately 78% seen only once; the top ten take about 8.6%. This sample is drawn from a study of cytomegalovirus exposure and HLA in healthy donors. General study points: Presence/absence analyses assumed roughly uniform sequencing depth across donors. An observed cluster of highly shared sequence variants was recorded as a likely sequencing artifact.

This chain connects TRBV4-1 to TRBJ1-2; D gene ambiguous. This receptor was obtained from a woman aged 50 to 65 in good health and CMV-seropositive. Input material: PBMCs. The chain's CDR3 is CASSQAVLVGYTF. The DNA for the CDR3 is TGCGCCAGCAGCCAAGCGGTTCTCGTCGGCTACACCTTC.